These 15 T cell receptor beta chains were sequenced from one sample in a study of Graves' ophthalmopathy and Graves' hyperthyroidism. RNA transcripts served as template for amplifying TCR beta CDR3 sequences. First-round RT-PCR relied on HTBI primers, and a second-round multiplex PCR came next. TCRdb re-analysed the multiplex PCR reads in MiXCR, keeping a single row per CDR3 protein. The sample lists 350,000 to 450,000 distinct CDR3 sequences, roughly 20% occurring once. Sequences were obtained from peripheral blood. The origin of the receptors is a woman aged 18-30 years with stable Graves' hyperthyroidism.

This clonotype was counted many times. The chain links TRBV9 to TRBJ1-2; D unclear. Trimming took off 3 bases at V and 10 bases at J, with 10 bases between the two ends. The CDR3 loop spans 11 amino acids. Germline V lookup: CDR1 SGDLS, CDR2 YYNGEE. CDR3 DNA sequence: TGTGCCAGCAGCGCCGGCGGTGACTACACCTTC. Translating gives CASSAGGDYTF.

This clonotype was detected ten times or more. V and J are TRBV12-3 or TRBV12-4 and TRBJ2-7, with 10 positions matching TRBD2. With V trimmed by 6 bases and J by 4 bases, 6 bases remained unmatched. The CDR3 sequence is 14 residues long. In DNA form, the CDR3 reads TGTGCCAGCAGCCTAGCGGGAGCAGGTTACGAGCAGTACTTC. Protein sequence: CASSLAGAGYEQYF.

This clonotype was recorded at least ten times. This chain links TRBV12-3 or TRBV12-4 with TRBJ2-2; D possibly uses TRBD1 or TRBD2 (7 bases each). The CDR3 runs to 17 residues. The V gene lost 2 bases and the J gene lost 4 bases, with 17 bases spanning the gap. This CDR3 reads CASSLRGGQLITGELFF. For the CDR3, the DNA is TGTGCCAGCAGTTTAAGGGGGGGACAGTTAATCACCGGGGAGCTGTTTTTT.

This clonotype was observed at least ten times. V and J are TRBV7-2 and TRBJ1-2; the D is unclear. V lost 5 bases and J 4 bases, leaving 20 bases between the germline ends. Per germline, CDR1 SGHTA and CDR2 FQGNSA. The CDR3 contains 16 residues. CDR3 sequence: CASSRAGRNDFYGYTF. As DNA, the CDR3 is TGTGCCAGCAGCCGCGCTGGCAGGAATGATTTCTATGGCTACACCTTC.

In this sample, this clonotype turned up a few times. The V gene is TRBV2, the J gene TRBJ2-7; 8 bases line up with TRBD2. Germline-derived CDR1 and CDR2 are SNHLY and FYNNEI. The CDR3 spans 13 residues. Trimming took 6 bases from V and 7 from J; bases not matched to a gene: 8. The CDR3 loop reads CASSGAGAGEQYF. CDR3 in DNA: TGTGCCAGCAGCGGAGCGGGAGCAGGAGAGCAGTACTTC.

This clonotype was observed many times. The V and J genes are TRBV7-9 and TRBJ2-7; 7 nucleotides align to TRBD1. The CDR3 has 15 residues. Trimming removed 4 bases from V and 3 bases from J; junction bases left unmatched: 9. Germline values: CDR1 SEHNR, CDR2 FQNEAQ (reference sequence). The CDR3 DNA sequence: TGTGCCAGCAGCTCGCCGACAGGGCTGAGCTACGAGCAGTACTTC. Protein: CASSSPTGLSYEQYF.

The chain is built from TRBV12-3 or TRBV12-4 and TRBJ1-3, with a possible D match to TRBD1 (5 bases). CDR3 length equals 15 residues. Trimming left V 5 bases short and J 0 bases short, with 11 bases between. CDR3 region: CASSRDFRSGNTIYF. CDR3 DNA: TGTGCCAGCAGTCGGGACTTTCGCTCTGGAAACACCATATATTTT.

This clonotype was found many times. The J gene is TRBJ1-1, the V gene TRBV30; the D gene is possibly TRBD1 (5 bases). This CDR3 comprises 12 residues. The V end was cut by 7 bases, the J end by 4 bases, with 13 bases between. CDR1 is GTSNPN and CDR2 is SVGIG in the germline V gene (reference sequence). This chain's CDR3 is CALKGRGTEAFF. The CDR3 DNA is TGTGCCTTAAAAGGGAGGGGCACTGAAGCTTTCTTT.

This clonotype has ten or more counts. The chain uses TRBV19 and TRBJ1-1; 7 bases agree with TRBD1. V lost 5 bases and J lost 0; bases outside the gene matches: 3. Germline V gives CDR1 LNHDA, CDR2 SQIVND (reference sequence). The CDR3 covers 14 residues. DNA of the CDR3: TGTGCCAGTAGTGACAGGGTTTTGAACACTGAAGCTTTCTTT. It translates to CASSDRVLNTEAFF. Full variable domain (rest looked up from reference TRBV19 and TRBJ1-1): DGGITQSPKYLFRKEGQNVTLSCEQNLNHDAMYWYRQDPGQGLRLIYYSQIVNDFQKGDIAEGYSVSREKKESFPLTVTSAQKNPTAFYLCASSDRVLNTEAFFGQGTRLTVV.

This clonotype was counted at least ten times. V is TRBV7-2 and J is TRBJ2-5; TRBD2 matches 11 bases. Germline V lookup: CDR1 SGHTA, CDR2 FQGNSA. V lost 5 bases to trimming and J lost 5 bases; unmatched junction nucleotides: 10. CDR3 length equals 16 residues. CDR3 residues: CASSPQTSGSGETQYF. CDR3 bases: TGTGCCAGCAGCCCCCAAACTAGCGGGAGTGGGGAGACCCAGTACTTC. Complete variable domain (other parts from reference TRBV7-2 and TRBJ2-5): GAGVSQSPSNKVTEKGKDVELRCDPISGHTALYWYRQSLGQGLEFLIYFQGNSAPDKSGLPSDRFSAERTGGSVSTLTIQRTQQEDSAVYLCASSPQTSGSGETQYFGPGTRLLVL.

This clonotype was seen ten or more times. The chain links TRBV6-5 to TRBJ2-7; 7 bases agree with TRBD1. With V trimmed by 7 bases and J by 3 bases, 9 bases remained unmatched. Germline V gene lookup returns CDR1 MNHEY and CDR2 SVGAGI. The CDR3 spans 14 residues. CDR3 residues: CASKGQGVSYEQYF. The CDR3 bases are TGTGCCAGCAAGGGCCAGGGGGTTAGCTACGAGCAGTACTTC.

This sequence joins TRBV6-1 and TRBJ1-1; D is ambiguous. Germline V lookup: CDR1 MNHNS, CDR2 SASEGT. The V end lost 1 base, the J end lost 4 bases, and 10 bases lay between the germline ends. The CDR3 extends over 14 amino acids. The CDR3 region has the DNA TGTGCCAGCAGTGAAGGCCATCGGAGCACTGAAGCTTTCTTT. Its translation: CASSEGHRSTEAFF.

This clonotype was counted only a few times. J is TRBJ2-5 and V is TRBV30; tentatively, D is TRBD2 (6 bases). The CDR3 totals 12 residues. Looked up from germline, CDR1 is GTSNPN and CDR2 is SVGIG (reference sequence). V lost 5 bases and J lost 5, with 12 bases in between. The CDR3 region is CAWGLGGETQYF. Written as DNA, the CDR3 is TGTGCCTGGGGACTCGGAGGGGAGACCCAGTACTTC. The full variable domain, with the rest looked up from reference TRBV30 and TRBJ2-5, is SQTIHQWPATLVQPVGSPLSLECTVEGTSNPNLYWYRQAAGRGLQLLFYSVGIGQISSEVPQNLSASRPQDRQFILSSKKLLLSDSGFYLCAWGLGGETQYFGPGTRLLVL.

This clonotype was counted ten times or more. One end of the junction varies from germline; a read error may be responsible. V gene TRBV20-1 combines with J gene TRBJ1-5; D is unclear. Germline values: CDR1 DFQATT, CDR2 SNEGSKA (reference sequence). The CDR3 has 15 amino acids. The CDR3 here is CSVRAYGYSNQPQHF. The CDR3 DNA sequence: TGCAGTGTTAGAGCATACGGCTATAGCAATCAGCCCCAGCATTTT.

The CDR3 coding sequence is TGTGCCACCAGGGCGGCCGAAGGGATGGGTCAGCCCCAGCATTTT. Amino acids: CATRAAEGMGQPQHF. The rearrangement uses TRBV6-2 or TRBV6-3 and TRBJ1-5, with D possibly TRBD1 on 5 matching bases. Per the germline V gene, CDR1 is MNHEY and CDR2 is SVGEGT. This CDR3 has 15 residues. V lost 10 bases and J lost 6, with 22 bases in between.